The rows below give T cell receptor beta chains drawn from one sample of a study of cytomegalovirus exposure and HLA in healthy donors. Some clones are missing from TCRdb's copy, which holds only in-frame ones; the method was immunoSEQ multiplex PCR. The sample has around 130,000 clones; about 66% are singletons. Source material: PBMCs. Every receptor here comes from a man aged 30 to 39 in good health and CMV-seropositive. Both conserved end residues are part of each CDR3.

v_gene	j_gene	CDR3aa
TRBV15	TRBJ2-7	CATSRGPGGSHEQYF
TRBV7-2	TRBJ2-1	CANTMSSGRALADNEQFF
TRBV6-1	TRBJ1-2	CASRGQGPYYGHTF
TRBV6-5	TRBJ1-1	CASSYGTGWNTEAFF
TRBV9	TRBJ1-4	CASSVGGTGGQKLFF
TRBV7-2	TRBJ1-1	CASSLTGIEAFF
TRBV18	TRBJ1-2	CASSPQGVNYGYTF
TRBV5-1	TRBJ2-1	CASSRDRGVGNEQFF
TRBV5-6	TRBJ1-2	CASSSIPDRALPSSGYTF
TRBV5-1	TRBJ2-3	CASSPGQVDGTDTQYF
TRBV6-1	TRBJ2-7	CASSSRTGNYEQYF
TRBV29-1	TRBJ2-2	CSGRDFPGELFF
TRBV19	TRBJ2-1	CASSIIPLTDGEQFF
TRBV15	TRBJ2-3	CATSKRQEGTDTQYF